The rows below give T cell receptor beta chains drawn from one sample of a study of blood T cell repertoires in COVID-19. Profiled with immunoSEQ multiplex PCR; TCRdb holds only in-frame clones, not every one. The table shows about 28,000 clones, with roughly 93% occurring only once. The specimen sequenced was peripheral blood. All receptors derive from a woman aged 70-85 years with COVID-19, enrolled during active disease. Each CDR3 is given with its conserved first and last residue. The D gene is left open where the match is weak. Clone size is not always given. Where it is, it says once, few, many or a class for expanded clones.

TGTGCCAGCAGTGAATGGGCGCTAGCGCCCTACAATGAGCAGTTCTTC,CASSEWALAPYNEQFF,.,.,TRBJ2-1,TRBV2
TGTGCCAGCAGCTCTTTATCGGCGGCTAACTATGGCTACACCTTC,CASSSLSAANYGYTF,.,.,TRBJ1-2,TRBV7-9
TGCGCCAGCAGTCAATCAACAGGGGCAAAGGGCAATCAGCCCCAGCATTTT,CASSQSTGAKGNQPQHF,TRBD1,.,TRBJ1-5,TRBV23-1
TGCGCCAGCAGCCTGGACGGACAGGGGCAGGTTGAAAAACTGTTTTTT,CASSLDGQGQVEKLFF,TRBD1,.,TRBJ1-4,TRBV5-1
TGCGCCAGCAGCTTGGGGGTAGCTCCCTACGAGCAGTACTTC,CASSLGVAPYEQYF,.,once,TRBJ2-7,TRBV5-1
TGTGCCAGTAGTATTCTTGTGGGGGAGGTCTACACCTTC,CASSILVGEVYTF,.,.,TRBJ1-2,TRBV19
TGTGCCAGCAGTTACTCTAGCGGGGTAGTTAATGAGCAGTTCTTC,CASSYSSGVVNEQFF,TRBD2,medium-sized,TRBJ2-1,TRBV6-5
TGTGCCAGTAGTGCATACAGGGGTGAAAACTATGGCTACACCTTC,CASSAYRGENYGYTF,TRBD1,.,TRBJ1-2,TRBV19
TGTGCCATCAGTGAGTCTTTGGGGGGAGACGGAAACTATGGCTACACCTTC,CAISESLGGDGNYGYTF,.,.,TRBJ1-2,TRBV10-3
TGTGCCAGCAGCCCCGAGGGTTACAATGAGCAGTTCTTC,CASSPEGYNEQFF,.,.,TRBJ2-1,TRBV9
TGTGCCAGCAGCTTAGGTGGCCCCTACGAGCAGTACTTC,CASSLGGPYEQYF,.,.,TRBJ2-7,TRBV11-3
TGTGCCAGCAGCTTGAGGAATGAGCAGTTCTTC,CASSLRNEQFF,.,.,TRBJ2-1,TRBV7-8
TGTGCCAGCAGCTCAAGACTAGCGGGAGATACCGGGGAGCTGTTTTTT,CASSSRLAGDTGELFF,TRBD2,.,TRBJ2-2,TRBV7-9
TGTGCCAGCAGCTCACAGGAGACCCTCCTCCACTTT,CASSSQETLLHF,.,.,TRBJ1-6,TRBV13
TGCGCCAGCAGTGATACGGGACAGAACGACTCTGGGGCCAACGTCCTGACTTTC,CASSDTGQNDSGANVLTF,TRBD1,once,TRBJ2-6,TRBV10-1
TGTGCCAGCAGCCCTCAAGGGGACAGGCTAATTACGAGCTTC,CASSPQGDRLITSF,TRBD1,few,TRBJ2-7,TRBV3-1/TRBV3-2
TGCGCCAGCAGTCAGCAACCTTCCGGAGAAAACACCATATATTTT,CASSQQPSGENTIYF,.,.,TRBJ1-3,TRBV5-1
TGCGCCAGCAGCGTTCCCGGGGGGGCTATAGCCAAAAACATTCAGTACTTC,CASSVPGGAIAKNIQYF,TRBD2,.,TRBJ2-4,TRBV4-1
TGTGCCAGCAGCCCTAGGACAACTTACTTCCTCTACGAGCAGTACTTC,CASSPRTTYFLYEQYF,.,.,TRBJ2-7,TRBV28
TGTGCCAGTAGTATCGCGGAGGGCTACACCTTC,CASSIAEGYTF,.,.,TRBJ1-2,TRBV19
TGTGCCAGTAGTATAGGCAGGGGAGAGACCCAGTACTTC,CASSIGRGETQYF,.,.,TRBJ2-5,TRBV19
TGTGCCAGCAGTGAGAGTTGGGGGCCCCTTTATGGCTACACCTTC,CASSESWGPLYGYTF,.,once,TRBJ1-2,TRBV6-1
TGTGCCAGTAGTACAGGACAGCGCAACGTTCCGTACGAGCAGTACTTC,CASSTGQRNVPYEQYF,.,.,TRBJ2-7,TRBV19
TGTGCCAGTAGTGGGACAGTCAATCAGCCCCAGCATTTT,CASSGTVNQPQHF,TRBD1,once,TRBJ1-5,TRBV19
TGTGCCAGCAGCCAGACAGGGGCTAATGAAAAACTGTTTTTT,CASSQTGANEKLFF,TRBD1,.,TRBJ1-4,TRBV5-5
TGCGCCAGCAGCCCCACGGAGGCGCCTTACCCTGAAGCTTTCTTT,CASSPTEAPYPEAFF,.,.,TRBJ1-1,TRBV5-1
TGTGCCAGCAGCTCCACCGGACAGTCCACAGATACGCAGTATTTT,CASSSTGQSTDTQYF,.,.,TRBJ2-3,TRBV7-3
TGTGCCAGCAGCCAGGACAGATACAATGAGCAGTTCTTC,CASSQDRYNEQFF,.,.,TRBJ2-1,TRBV7-3
TGTGCCAGCAGTTTATCCGGGTTGGAGACCCAGTACTTC,CASSLSGLETQYF,.,.,TRBJ2-5,TRBV27
TGTGCCACCAGCACCCGGACTAGCGGGAGCCACGAGCAGTACTTC,CATSTRTSGSHEQYF,TRBD2,once,TRBJ2-7,TRBV15
TGCGCCAGCAGCCCCATCCCCATAGCCAGCGGGGTCTCCTACGAGCAGTACTTC,CASSPIPIASGVSYEQYF,TRBD2,.,TRBJ2-7,TRBV4-1
TGTGCCAGCAGCCGTAGACGCGCGGGGGGTCGATACAATGAGCAGTTCTTC,CASSRRRAGGRYNEQFF,TRBD2,.,TRBJ2-1,TRBV7-2
TGCAGCGTTGTAAGACAGGGAAGTCCCTACGAGCAGTACTTC,CSVVRQGSPYEQYF,TRBD1,few,TRBJ2-7,TRBV29-1
TGTGCCAGCAGCCAATGGGGACAGGAGGGCGAGCAGTACTTC,CASSQWGQEGEQYF,TRBD1,.,TRBJ2-7,TRBV3-1/TRBV3-2
TGTGCCAGTTTATACAGGGAAGGACAGCCCCAGCATTTT,CASLYREGQPQHF,.,few,TRBJ1-5,TRBV19
TGTGCCAGCAGCCAAGTTCTCGGAGTCAGTGCTGATGGCTACACCTTC,CASSQVLGVSADGYTF,.,.,TRBJ1-2,TRBV14
TGCAGTGCTAGAGGAGAAGAGACCCAGTACTTC,CSARGEETQYF,.,.,TRBJ2-5,TRBV20-1
TGTGCCAGTCGAATACAGGGCATCTTTAATTCACCCCTCCACTTT,CASRIQGIFNSPLHF,.,.,TRBJ1-6,TRBV19
TGCGCCAGCAGCTTGAACACAGAGGCCCGGGACAGGGATTCTGTAAGAACCTACGAGCAGTACTTC,CASSLNTEARDRDSVRTYEQYF,TRBD1,.,TRBJ2-7,TRBV5-1
TGCAGTAGTTCACCCGGAGATGAGCAGTTCTTC,CSSSPGDEQFF,.,.,TRBJ2-1,TRBV20-1
TGTGCCAGCAGGTGGGAGGACGGCCCCTATGGCTACACCTTC,CASRWEDGPYGYTF,.,.,TRBJ1-2,TRBV2
TGTGCCACCAGGGGGGCCGCTGAGCAGTTCTTC,CATRGAAEQFF,.,.,TRBJ2-1,TRBV3-1/TRBV3-2
TGTGCCAGTAGTATCCGGGAGGAAAAACTGTTTTTT,CASSIREEKLFF,.,.,TRBJ1-4,TRBV19
TGTGCCAGCAGTTACACAGTAACGAACACTGAAGCTTTCTTT,CASSYTVTNTEAFF,.,.,TRBJ1-1,TRBV6-2/TRBV6-3
TGTGCCAGCAGCCGATATCTCGGGGTAGTCGAGCAGTACTTC,CASSRYLGVVEQYF,.,.,TRBJ2-7,TRBV27
TGTGCCAGCAGCTTAAGTTCGGCAACTATAGTGAACACTGAAGCTTTCTTT,CASSLSSATIVNTEAFF,.,.,TRBJ1-1,TRBV7-3
TGTGCCAGCAGCGTGAGAGGGGGCTATGCTGGGGCCAACGTCCTGACTTTC,CASSVRGGYAGANVLTF,TRBD1,.,TRBJ2-6,TRBV9
TGTGCCAGTAGCCCAGGGATCTCCGGGGAGCTGTTTTTT,CASSPGISGELFF,.,.,TRBJ2-2,TRBV19
TGTGCCAGTCGGCGGGAGGCGACCTACAATGAGCAGTTCTTC,CASRREATYNEQFF,TRBD2,once,TRBJ2-1,TRBV19
TGTGCCAGCAGTCGACGAGACAGGGCTGATGAAGCTTTCTTT,CASSRRDRADEAFF,TRBD1,few,TRBJ1-1,TRBV27
TGCAGCGCCCGACGCGGCATGGGAGGGGGTGAAAAACTGTTTTTT,CSARRGMGGGEKLFF,.,.,TRBJ1-4,TRBV29-1
TGTGCCAGCAGCCTTGACGGGACTAGTGGCTACGAGCAGTACTTC,CASSLDGTSGYEQYF,TRBD2,.,TRBJ2-7,TRBV7-2
TGTGCCAGCAGAATAGGAGGTTCACCCCTCCACTTT,CASRIGGSPLHF,.,.,TRBJ1-6,TRBV27
TGTCCCCCGGAGCTAGCGGGAGAGGGGCCTAACACCGGGGAGCTGTTTTTT,CPPELAGEGPNTGELFF,TRBD2,once,TRBJ2-2,TRBV30
TGTGCCACCACTGACAGGAGCTACTCTGGGGCCAACGTCCTGACTTTC,CATTDRSYSGANVLTF,.,.,TRBJ2-6,TRBV28
TGTGCCAGCAGTAGCGGGGGCGCCCGTCTAGAGACCCAGTACTTC,CASSSGGARLETQYF,TRBD2,.,TRBJ2-5,TRBV18
TGTGCCAGTAGTCCCGGGACTCACGGCAATGAGCAGTTCTTC,CASSPGTHGNEQFF,.,.,TRBJ2-1,TRBV19
TGTGCCAGCAGCCCCTACAATCAGCCCCAGCATTTT,CASSPYNQPQHF,.,.,TRBJ1-5,TRBV7-6